The clone carrying this T cell receptor (beta chain) appeared many times. The data stem from a study of identical twins. V gave up 6 bases and J gave up 8 bases, with 16 bases separating them. The CDR3 covers 13 residues. Germline V CDR1 and CDR2: MDHEN, SYDVKM. In TCRdb, the 5' RACE reads were re-called with MiXCR into one record per CDR3 protein. The table records hundreds of thousands of distinct CDR3 sequences, roughly 8.6% of them present only once. These data also featured in a second study, about yellow fever vaccine responses in identical twins.

The sequencing sample was made of memory (CD45RO+) T cells sorted from blood. The source of this sequence is a woman aged 18-29 years in good health. The chain couples TRBV28 to TRBJ1-1; tentative D call: TRBD1 (5 bases). CDR3 protein: CASSKDSQREAFF. The CDR3 coding sequence is TGTGCCAGCAGCAAAGACAGTCAAAGAGAAGCTTTCTTT.